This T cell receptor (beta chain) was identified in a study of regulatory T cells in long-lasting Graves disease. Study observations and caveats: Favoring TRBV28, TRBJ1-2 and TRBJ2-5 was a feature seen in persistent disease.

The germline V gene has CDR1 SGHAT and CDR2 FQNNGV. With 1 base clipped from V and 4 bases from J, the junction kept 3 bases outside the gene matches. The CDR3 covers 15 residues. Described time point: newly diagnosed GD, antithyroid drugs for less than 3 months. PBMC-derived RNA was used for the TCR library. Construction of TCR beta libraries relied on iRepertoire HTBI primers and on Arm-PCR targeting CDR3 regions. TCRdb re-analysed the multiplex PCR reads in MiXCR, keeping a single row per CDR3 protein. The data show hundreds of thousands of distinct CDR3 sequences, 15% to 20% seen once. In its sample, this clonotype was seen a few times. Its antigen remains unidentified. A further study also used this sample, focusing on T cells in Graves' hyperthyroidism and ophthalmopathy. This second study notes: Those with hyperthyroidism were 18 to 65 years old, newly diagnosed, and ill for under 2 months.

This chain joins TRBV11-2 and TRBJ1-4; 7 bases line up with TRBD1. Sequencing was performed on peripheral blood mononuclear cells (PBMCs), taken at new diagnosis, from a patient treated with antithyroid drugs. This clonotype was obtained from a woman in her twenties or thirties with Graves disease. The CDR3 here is CASSLGTGHNEKLFF. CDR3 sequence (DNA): TGTGCCAGCAGCTTAGGGACAGGACATAATGAAAAACTGTTTTTT.